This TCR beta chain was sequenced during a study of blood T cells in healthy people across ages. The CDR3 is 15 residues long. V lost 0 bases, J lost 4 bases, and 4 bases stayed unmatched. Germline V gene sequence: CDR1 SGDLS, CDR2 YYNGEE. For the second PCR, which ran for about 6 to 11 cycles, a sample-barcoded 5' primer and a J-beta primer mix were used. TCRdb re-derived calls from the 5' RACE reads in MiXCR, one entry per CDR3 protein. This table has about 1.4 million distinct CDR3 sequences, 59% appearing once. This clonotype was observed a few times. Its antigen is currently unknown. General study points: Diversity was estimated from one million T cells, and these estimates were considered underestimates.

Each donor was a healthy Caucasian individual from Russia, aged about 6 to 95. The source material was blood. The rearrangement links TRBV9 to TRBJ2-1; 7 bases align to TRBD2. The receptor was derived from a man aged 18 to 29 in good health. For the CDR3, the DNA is TGTGCCAGCAGCGTAGACTGGCGGGGGTACAATGAGCAGTTCTTC. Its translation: CASSVDWRGYNEQFF. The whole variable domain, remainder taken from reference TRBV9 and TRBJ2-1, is DSGVTQTPKHLITATGQRVTLRCSPRSGDLSVYWYQQSLDQGLQFLIQYYNGEERAKGNILERFSAQQFPDLHSELNLSSLELGDSALYFCASSVDWRGYNEQFFGPGTRLTVL.